The 8 T cell receptor beta chains below all came from one sample that was sequenced in a study of OX40 agonist ivuxolimab in advanced cancers. Data came from immunoSEQ multiplex PCR; TCRdb stores just in-frame clones and leaves some out. The data contain roughly 42,000 clones, 86% of them seen just once; the ten biggest clones take up 13%. The input for sequencing was CD4+ or CD8+ T cells sorted from blood, taken in a trial of the OX40 agonist ivuxolimab. Source of these receptors: an adult with an advanced solid tumor such as melanoma, head and neck, liver or kidney cancer.

The sample holds one count of this clone. This chain uses TRBV13 with TRBJ1-2; D gene unclear. CDR3 size: 13 residues. With 5 bases removed from V and 6 bases from J, the gap between germline ends came to 13 bases. Germline V lookup: CDR1 PRHDT, CDR2 FYEKMQ (reference sequence). Written as DNA, the CDR3 is TGTGCCAGCAGCCTCTACAGTTGGAATGGCTACACCTTC. Translating it yields CASSLYSWNGYTF.

The chain carries TRBV25-1 and TRBJ2-2, with D unresolved. CDR3 length: 12 amino acids. V was cut by 4 bases and J by 7 bases, with 7 bases left in between. The germline V gene has CDR1 MGHDK and CDR2 SYGVNS. The CDR3 is CASSVGFGELFF. The CDR3 DNA is TGTGCCAGCAGTGTAGGGTTCGGGGAGCTGTTTTTT.

V gene TRBV19 combines with J gene TRBJ1-1, with TRBD1 as a possible D gene (6 bases). This CDR3 has 13 residues. Germline V lookup: CDR1 LNHDA, CDR2 SQIVND (reference sequence). Trimming left V 0 bases short and J 8 bases short, with 10 bases between. This CDR3 reads CASSIDGGTEAFF. The CDR3 bases are TGTGCCAGTAGTATAGATGGCGGGACAGAAGCTTTCTTT.

This clone was seen once. The chain carries TRBV4-1 and TRBJ2-5; D could derive from TRBD1 or TRBD2 (5 bases each). There are 15 residues in the CDR3. The V end lost 3 bases, the J end lost 2 bases, and 13 bases lay between the germline ends. Germline CDR1 is MGHRA and CDR2 is YSYEKL. Here the CDR3 DNA reads TGCGCCAGCAGCCATCTGGGGGTCCAGCAAGAGACCCAGTACTTC. Amino acid sequence: CASSHLGVQQETQYF.

The rearrangement joins TRBV7-9 to TRBJ2-7; TRBD1 agrees at 7 bases. Germline values: CDR1 SEHNR, CDR2 FQNEAQ (reference sequence). The J segment lost 3 bases and the V segment lost 2 bases, leaving 7 bases of the junction unmatched. The CDR3 spans 15 residues. The CDR3 DNA follows: TGTGCCAGCAGCTTATTTGAACAGGGGATCTACGAGCAGTACTTC. Its translation is CASSLFEQGIYEQYF.

The chain uses TRBV7-9 and TRBJ2-1; 9 positions match TRBD1. The length of the CDR3 is 13 residues. With 7 bases clipped from V and 5 bases from J, the junction kept 3 bases outside the gene matches. Germline lookup yields CDR1 SEHNR and CDR2 FQNEAQ (reference sequence). The CDR3 sequence is CASTWTGDNEQFF. The CDR3 nucleotides are TGTGCCAGCACCTGGACAGGGGACAATGAGCAGTTCTTC.

The chain links TRBV4-1 to TRBJ1-1; 9 bases map to TRBD1. V trimming: 3 bases; J trimming: 7 bases; junction bases outside the gene matches: 6. Germline V CDR1 and CDR2: MGHRA, YSYEKL. This CDR3 contains 14 residues. The chain's CDR3 is CASSQPGTGFEAFF. The DNA for the CDR3 is TGCGCCAGCAGCCAGCCCGGGACAGGGTTTGAAGCTTTCTTT.

The chain couples TRBV7-3 to TRBJ2-3; maybe TRBD2 (6 bases). The CDR3 consists of 14 residues. Deletions cut 4 bases from V and 1 base from J, with 9 bases between. Germline CDR1 and CDR2: SGHTA and FQGTGA. CDR3 protein: CASSWTGGTDTQYF. CDR3 bases: TGTGCCAGCAGCTGGACGGGGGGCACAGATACGCAGTATTTT.